The sequence of this TCR beta chain was determined in a study of cytomegalovirus exposure and HLA in healthy donors. Study at large: A prior analysis found about 120 million unique TCR beta sequences from 150 million to 200 million T cells. Findings of the study overall: V segments that were indistinguishable, TRBV6-2 and TRBV6-3 among them, were omitted from analysis. An apparent linkage of common viral pathogens to several of the most significant clusters emerged in a later analysis.

The primer mix had 60 Vbeta and 13 Jbeta primers. Assay: immunoSEQ multiplex PCR; the TCRdb copy retains only in-frame clones and omits some. This table holds 150,000 to 200,000 clones, roughly 85% found once. Germline loops: CDR1 MNHEY, CDR2 SMNVEV (reference sequence). CDR3 length: 14 amino acids. Trimming removed 4 bases from V and 4 bases from J, with 11 bases in between. Worth noting for this clone: What it binds is not known.

The receptor was isolated from a man between 18 and 35 years old in good health and CMV-seropositive. Sequenced material: PBMCs. V and J are TRBV27 and TRBJ2-1; TRBD1 is a possible D gene (6 bases). In DNA form, the CDR3 reads TGTGCCAGCAGTTCGGACAGCAAGTACAATGAGCAGTTCTTC. Its protein product is CASSSDSKYNEQFF.